This T cell receptor (beta chain) is from a study of shared clonotypes between healthy human individuals. General observations from the study: There were few donors, and this limited the genetic and exposure-history diversity represented.

Concerning this clone: What it binds is unknown.

Methods used by the authors: There were no quality scores in the junction-only immunoSEQ sequences, so filtering differed. Assay used: immunoSEQ multiplex PCR; TCRdb lists only in-frame clones, some missing. That table is the source of V, J and clone size, and D and trimming were worked out from the DNA. This sample has approximately 1,000,000 clones; approximately 78% occur once, and the top ten carry 0.5% to 0.6%. In germline, CDR1 is SGDLS, CDR2 YYNGEE. The J segment lost 5 bases and the V segment lost 0 bases, leaving 11 bases of the junction unmatched. The CDR3 sequence is 17 residues long. Sequences were obtained from memory CD4+ T cells from PBMCs. Indicated subset: CD45RA-negative fraction. This TCR was recovered from a man in his late teens or twenties in good health. Some clones in this sample may be carry-over from other donors' samples. The chain has TRBV9 and TRBJ2-7, with 10 bases lining up with TRBD2. The CDR3 DNA reads as TGTGCCAGCAGCGTAGGCCCTAGCGGGAGCCATTTCGACGAGCAGTACTTC. Translation: CASSVGPSGSHFDEQYF.